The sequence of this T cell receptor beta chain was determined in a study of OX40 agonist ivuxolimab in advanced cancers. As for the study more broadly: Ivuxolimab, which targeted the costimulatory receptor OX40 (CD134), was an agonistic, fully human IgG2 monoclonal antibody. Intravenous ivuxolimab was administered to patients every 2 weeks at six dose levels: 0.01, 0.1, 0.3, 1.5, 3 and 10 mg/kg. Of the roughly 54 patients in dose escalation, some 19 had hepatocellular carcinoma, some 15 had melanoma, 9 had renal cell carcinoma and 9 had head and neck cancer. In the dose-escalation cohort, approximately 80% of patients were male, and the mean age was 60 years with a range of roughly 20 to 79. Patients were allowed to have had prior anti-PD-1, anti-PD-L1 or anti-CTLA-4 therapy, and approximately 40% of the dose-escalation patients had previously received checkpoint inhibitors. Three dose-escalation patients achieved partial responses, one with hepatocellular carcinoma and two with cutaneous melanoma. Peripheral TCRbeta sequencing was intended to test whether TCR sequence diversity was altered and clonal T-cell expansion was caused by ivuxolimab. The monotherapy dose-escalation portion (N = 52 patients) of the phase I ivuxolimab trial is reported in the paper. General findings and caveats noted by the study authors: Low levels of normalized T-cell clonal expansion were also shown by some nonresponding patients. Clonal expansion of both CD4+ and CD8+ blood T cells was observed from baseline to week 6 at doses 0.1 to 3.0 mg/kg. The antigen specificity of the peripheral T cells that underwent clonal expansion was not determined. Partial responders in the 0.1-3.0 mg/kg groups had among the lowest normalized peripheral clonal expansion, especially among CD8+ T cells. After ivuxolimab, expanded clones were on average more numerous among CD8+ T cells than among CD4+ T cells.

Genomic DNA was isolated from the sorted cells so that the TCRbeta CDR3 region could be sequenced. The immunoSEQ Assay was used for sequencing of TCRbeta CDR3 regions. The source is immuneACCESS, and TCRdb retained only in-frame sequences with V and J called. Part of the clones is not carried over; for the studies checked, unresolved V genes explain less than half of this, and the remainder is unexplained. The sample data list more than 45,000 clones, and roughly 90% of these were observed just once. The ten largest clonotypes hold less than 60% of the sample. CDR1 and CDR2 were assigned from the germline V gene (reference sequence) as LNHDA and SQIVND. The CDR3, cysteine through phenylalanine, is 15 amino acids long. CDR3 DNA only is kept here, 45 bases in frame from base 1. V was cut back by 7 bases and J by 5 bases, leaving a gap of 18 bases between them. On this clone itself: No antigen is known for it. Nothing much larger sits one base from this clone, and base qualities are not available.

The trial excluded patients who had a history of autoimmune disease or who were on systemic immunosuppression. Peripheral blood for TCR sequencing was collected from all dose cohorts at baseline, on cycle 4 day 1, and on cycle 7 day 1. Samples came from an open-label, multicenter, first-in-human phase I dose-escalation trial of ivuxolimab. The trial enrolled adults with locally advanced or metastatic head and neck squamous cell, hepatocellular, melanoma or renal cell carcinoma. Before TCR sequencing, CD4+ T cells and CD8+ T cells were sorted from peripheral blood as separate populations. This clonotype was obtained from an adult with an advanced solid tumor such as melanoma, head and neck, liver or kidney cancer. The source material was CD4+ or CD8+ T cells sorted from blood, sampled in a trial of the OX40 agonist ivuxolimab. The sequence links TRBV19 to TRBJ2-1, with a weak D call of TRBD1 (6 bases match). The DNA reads TGTGCCAGTACCCCAGGACAGAGAGGGCACAATGAGCAGTTCTTC. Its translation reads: CASTPGQRGHNEQFF.